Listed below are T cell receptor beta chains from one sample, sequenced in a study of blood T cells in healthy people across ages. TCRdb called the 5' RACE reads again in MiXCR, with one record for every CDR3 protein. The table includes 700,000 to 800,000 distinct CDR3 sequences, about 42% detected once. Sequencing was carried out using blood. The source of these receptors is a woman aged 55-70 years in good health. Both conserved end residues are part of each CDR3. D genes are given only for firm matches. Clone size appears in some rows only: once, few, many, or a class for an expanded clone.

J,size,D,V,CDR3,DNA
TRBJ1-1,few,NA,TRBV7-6,CASSPGAVIEAFF,TGTGCCAGCAGCCCCGGAGCGGTTATAGAAGCTTTCTTT
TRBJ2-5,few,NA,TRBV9,CASSVGTKYQETQYF,TGTGCCAGCAGCGTGGGAACTAAGTACCAAGAGACCCAGTACTTC
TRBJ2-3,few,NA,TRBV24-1,CATSDPDGATGDTQYF,TGTGCCACCAGTGATCCGGACGGGGCAACGGGAGATACGCAGTATTTT
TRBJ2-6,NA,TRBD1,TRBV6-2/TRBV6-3,CASSYGTAGSGANVLTF,TGTGCCAGCAGTTATGGGACAGCTGGCTCTGGGGCCAACGTCCTGACTTTC
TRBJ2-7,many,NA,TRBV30,CAWLRAGEAYEQYF,TGTGCCTGGCTCCGGGCAGGGGAAGCCTACGAGCAGTACTTC
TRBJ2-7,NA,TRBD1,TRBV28,CASRTGQGPYEQYF,TGTGCCAGCAGGACGGGACAGGGTCCCTACGAGCAGTACTTC
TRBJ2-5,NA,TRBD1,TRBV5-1,CASSSGTVQRTQYF,TGCGCCAGCAGTTCCGGGACAGTCCAACGGACCCAGTACTTC
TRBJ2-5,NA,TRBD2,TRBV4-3,CASSHGAGGPQETQYF,TGCGCCAGCAGCCATGGGGCGGGAGGTCCCCAAGAGACCCAGTACTTC
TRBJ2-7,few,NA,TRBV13,CASSLYSSLGEQYF,TGTGCCAGCAGCTTGTATTCTAGCTTGGGGGAGCAGTACTTC
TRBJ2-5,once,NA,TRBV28,CASSLTGRPYRNEQYF,TGTGCCAGCAGTTTAACGGGACGGCCTTATCGCAATGAGCAGTACTTC
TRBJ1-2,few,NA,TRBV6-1,CASSEDWDGYTF,TGTGCCAGCAGTGAGGACTGGGACGGCTACACCTTC
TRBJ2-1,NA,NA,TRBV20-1,CSAPKRGENAYNEQFF,TGCAGTGCCCCCAAACGGGGAGAAAACGCCTACAATGAGCAGTTCTTC
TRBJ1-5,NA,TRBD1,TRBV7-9,CASSLGGTGRGNQPQHF,TGTGCCAGCAGCTTAGGGGGGACAGGGCGAGGCAATCAGCCCCAGCATTTT
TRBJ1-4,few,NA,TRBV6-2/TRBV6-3,CASSYVNTYATNEKLFF,TGTGCCAGCAGTTACGTTAACACCTATGCAACTAATGAAAAACTGTTTTTT
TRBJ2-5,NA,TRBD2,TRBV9,CASSVGGLAGGMWEQYF,TGTGCCAGCAGCGTAGGAGGACTAGCGGGGGGCATGTGGGAGCAGTACTTC
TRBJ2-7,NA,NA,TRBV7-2,CASSRTTGSYEQYF,TGTGCCAGCAGCCGGACGACGGGGAGCTACGAGCAGTACTTC
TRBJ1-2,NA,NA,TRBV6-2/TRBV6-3,CASTQVLEAGYTF,TGTGCCAGCACTCAGGTCCTGGAAGCCGGCTACACCTTC
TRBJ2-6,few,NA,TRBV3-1,CASSHQHSGANVLTF,TGTGCCAGCAGCCACCAGCACTCTGGGGCCAACGTCCTGACTTTC